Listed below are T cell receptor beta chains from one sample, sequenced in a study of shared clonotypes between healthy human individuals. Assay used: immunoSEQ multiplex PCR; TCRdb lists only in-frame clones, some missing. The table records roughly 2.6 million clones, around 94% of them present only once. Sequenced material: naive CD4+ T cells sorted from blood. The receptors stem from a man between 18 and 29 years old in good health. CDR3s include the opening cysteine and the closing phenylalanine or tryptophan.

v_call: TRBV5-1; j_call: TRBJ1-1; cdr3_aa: CASSSWTGLEAFF
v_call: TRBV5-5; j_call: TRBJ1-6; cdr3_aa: CASSPSRDKNSPLHF
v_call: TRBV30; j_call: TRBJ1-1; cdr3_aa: CAWSVLRTGDTEAFF
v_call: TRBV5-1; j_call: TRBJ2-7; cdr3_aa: CASSSNRGHEQYF
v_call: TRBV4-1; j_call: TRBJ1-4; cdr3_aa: CASSLQGGADEKLFF
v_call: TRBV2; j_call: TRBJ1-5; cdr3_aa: CASTAGGYSNQPQHF
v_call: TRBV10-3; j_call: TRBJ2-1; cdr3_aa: CAISVMASGPPKQFF
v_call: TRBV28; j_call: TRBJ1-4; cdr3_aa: CASSLRERGGREKKLFF
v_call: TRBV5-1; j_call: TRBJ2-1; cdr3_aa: CASSYSVEAAYNEQFF
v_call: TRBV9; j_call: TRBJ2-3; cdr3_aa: CASRGGTDTQYF
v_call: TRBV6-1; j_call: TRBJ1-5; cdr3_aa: CAIRGQANQPQHF
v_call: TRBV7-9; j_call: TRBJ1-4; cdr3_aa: CASSYGSRGKATNEKLFF
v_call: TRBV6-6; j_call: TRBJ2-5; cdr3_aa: CASSYPSELGVETQYF
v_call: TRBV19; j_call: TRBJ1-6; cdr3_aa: CASSSTGGASNNSPLHF
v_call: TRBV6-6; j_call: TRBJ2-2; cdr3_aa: CASRRGRNTGELFF
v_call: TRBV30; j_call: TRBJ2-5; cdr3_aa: CAWSGRIQETQYF
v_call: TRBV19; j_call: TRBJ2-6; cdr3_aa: CASSLDSSGANVLTF
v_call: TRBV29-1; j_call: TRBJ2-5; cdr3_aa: CSVEDRGTGETQYF
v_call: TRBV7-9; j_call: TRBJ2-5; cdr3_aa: CASSFRGLETQYF
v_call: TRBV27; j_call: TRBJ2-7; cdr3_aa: CASSPRTLSSYEQYF
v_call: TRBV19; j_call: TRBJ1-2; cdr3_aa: CASSTLRTGKHYGYTF
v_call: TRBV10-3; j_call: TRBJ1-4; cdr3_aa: CATGQAPTNEKLFF
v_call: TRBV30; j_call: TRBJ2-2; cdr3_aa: CAWSVSVGGELFF
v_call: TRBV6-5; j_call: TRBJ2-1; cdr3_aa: CASSSRKDNSYNEQFF
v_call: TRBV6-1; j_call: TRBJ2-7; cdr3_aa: CASSERSGETYEQYF
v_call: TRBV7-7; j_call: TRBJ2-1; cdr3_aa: CASSRGLLNEQFF
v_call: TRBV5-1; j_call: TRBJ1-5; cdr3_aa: CASSSDPGSEQPQHF
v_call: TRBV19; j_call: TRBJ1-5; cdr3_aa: CASRLIGGNQPQHF
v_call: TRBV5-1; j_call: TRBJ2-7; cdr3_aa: CASSPSGGGSSYEQYF
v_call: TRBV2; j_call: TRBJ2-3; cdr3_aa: CASSEARLVTDTQYF
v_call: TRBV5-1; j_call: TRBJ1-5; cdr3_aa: CASSPGHTGNQPQHF
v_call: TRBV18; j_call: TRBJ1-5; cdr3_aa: CASSPPGNDQPQHF
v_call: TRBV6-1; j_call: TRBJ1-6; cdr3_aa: CASSEAGIVSPLHF
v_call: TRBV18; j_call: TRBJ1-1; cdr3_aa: CASSSDTTLEAFF
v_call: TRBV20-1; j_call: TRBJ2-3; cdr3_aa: CSAMRDTQYF
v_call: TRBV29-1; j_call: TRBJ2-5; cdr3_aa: CSVEGRAEETQYF
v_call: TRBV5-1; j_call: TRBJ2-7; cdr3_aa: CASSSDGQVYEQYF
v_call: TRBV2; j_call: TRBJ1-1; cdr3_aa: CASNLGQLNTEAFF
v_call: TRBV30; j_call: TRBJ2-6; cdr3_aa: CAWSVRQGLHTSISGANVLTF
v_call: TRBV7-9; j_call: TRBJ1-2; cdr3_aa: CASSFSDGARYGYTF
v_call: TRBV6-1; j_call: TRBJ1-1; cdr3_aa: CASRATGLSTEAFF
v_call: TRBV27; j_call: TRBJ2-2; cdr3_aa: CATRKSRGTPNTGELFF
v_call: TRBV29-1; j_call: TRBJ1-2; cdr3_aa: CSVAAGPNYGYTF
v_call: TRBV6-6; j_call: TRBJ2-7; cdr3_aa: CASSPPRTVSSYEQYF
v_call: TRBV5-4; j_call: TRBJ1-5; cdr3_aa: CASSPGSGSNQPQHF
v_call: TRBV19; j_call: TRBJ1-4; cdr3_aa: CASRRQGGNEKLFF
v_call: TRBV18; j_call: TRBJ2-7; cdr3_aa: CASLSGSGYEQYF
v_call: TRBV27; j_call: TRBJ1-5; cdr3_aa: CASSSLRDRNQPQHF
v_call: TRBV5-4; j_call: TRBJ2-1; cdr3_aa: CASSLVSGGGYNEQFF
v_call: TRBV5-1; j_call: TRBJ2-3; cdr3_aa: CASSSGTSGSPDTQYF
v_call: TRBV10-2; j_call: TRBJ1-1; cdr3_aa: CASSESGQLNTEAFF
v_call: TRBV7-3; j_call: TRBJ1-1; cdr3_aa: CASSILSGTEAFF